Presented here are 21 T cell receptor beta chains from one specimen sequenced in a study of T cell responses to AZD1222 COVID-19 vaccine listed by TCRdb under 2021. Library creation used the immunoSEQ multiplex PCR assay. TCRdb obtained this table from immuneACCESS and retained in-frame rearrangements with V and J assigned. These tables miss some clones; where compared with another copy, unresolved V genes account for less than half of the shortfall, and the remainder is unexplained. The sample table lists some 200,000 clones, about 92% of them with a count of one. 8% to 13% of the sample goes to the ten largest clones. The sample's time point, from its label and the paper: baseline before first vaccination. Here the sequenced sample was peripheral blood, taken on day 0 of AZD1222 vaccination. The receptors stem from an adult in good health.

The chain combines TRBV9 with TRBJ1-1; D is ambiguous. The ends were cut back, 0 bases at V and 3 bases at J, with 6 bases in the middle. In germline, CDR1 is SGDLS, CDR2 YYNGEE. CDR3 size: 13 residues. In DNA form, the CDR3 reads TGTGCCAGCAGCGTAGCTCGAGACACTGAAGCTTTCTTT. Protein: CASSVARDTEAFF.

DNA for the CDR3: TGTGCCAGCTCACCAGTCCGGGACACTGAAGCTTTCTTT. It yields the protein CASSPVRDTEAFF. The J gene is TRBJ1-1, the V gene TRBV18; D is undetermined. The CDR3 spans 13 residues. Germline CDR1 KGHSH, CDR2 LQKENI. The ends were cut back, 2 bases at V and 3 bases at J, with 7 bases in the middle.

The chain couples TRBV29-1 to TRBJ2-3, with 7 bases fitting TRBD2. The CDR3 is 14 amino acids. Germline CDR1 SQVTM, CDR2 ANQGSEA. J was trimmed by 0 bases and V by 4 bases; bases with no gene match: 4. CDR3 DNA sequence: TGCAGCGTTGTCGCTAGCGGTAGCACAGATACGCAGTATTTT. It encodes CSVVASGSTDTQYF.

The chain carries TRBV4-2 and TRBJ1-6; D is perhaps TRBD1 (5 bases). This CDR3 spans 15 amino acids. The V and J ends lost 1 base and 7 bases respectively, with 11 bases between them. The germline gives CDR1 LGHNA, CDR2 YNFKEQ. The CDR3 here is CASSQGQGPNSPLHF. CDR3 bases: TGTGCCAGCAGCCAAGGGCAGGGACCGAATTCACCCCTCCACTTT.

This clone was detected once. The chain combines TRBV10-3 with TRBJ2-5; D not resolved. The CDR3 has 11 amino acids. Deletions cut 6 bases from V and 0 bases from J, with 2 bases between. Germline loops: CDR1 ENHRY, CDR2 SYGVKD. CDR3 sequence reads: CAIRHQETQYF. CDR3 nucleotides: TGTGCCATCAGGCACCAAGAGACCCAGTACTTC.

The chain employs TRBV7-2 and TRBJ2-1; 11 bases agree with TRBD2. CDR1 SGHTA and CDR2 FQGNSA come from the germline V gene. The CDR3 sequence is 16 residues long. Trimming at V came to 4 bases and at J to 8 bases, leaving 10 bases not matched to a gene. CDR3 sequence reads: CASSSPISGGAYEQFF. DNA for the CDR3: TGTGCCAGCAGCTCCCCCATTAGCGGGGGGGCATATGAGCAGTTCTTC. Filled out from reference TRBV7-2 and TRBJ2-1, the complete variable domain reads GAGVSQSPSNKVTEKGKDVELRCDPISGHTALYWYRQSLGQGLEFLIYFQGNSAPDKSGLPSDRFSAERTGGSVSTLTIQRTQQEDSAVYLCASSSPISGGAYEQFFGPGTRLTVL.

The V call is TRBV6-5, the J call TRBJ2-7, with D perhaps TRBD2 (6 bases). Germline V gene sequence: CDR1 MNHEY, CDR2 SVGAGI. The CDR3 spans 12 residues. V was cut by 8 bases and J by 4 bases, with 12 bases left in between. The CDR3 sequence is CASGGTPYEQYF. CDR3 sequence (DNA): TGTGCCAGCGGAGGGACTCCGTACGAGCAGTACTTC.

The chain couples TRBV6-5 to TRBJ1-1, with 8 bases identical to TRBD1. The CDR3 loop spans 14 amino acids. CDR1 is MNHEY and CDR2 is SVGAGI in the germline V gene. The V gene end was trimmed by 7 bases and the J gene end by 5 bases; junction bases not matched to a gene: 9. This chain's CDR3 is CASTHQGARTEAFF. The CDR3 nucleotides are TGTGCCAGCACCCACCAGGGGGCGCGTACTGAAGCTTTCTTT.

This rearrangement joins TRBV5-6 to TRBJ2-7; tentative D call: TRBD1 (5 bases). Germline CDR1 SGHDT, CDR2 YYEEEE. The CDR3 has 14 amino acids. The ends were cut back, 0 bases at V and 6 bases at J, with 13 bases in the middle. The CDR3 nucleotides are TGTGCCAGCAGCTTGGGTGGCAGGGTTGGCGAGCAGTACTTC. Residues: CASSLGGRVGEQYF.

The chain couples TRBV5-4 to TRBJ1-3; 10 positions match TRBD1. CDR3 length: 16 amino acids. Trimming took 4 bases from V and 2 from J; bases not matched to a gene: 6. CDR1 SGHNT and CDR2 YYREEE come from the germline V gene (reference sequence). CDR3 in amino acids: CASSVRDRGPGNTIYF. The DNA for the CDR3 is TGTGCCAGCAGCGTAAGGGACAGGGGACCTGGAAACACCATATATTTT.

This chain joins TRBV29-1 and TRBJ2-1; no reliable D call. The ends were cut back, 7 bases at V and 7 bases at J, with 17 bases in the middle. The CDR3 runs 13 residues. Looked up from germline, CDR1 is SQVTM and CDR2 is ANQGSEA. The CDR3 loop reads CSGGDWRMNEQFF. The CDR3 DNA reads TGCAGCGGTGGGGATTGGAGAATGAATGAGCAGTTCTTC.

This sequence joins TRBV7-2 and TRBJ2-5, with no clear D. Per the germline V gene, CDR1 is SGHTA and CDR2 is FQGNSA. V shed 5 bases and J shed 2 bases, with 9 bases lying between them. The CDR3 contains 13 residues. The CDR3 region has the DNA TGTGCCAGCAGCCCGCAAGGGCAAGAGACCCAGTACTTC. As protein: CASSPQGQETQYF.

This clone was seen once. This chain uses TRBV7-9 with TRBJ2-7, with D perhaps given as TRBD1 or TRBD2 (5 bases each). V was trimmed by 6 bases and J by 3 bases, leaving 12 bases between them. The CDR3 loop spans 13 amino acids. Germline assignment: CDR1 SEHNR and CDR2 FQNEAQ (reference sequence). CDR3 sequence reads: CASSFRDHYEQYF. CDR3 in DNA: TGTGCCAGCAGTTTCCGGGACCACTACGAGCAGTACTTC.

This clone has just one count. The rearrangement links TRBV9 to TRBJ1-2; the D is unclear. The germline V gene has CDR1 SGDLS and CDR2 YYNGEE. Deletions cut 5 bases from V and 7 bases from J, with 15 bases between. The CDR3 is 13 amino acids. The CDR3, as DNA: TGTGCCAGCAGGAAGGGTAGGGTGGCTGGCTACACCTTC. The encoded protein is CASRKGRVAGYTF. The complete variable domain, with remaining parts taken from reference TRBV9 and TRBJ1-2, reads DSGVTQTPKHLITATGQRVTLRCSPRSGDLSVYWYQQSLDQGLQFLIQYYNGEERAKGNILERFSAQQFPDLHSELNLSSLELGDSALYFCASRKGRVAGYTFGSGTRLTVV.

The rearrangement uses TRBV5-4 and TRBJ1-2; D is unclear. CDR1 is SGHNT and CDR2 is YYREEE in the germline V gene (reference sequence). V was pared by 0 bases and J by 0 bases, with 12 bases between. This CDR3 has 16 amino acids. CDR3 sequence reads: CASSLAGPLANYGYTF. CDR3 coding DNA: TGTGCCAGCAGCTTGGCCGGACCCCTTGCTAACTATGGCTACACCTTC. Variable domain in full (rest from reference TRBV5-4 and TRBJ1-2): ETGVTQSPTHLIKTRGQQVTLRCSSQSGHNTVSWYQQALGQGPQFIFQYYREEENGRGNFPPRFSGLQFPNYSSELNVNALELDDSALYLCASSLAGPLANYGYTFGSGTRLTVV.

In DNA, the CDR3 is TGTGCCAGCTTGCGGGAAACGAGGAATGAGCAGTTCTTC. Protein product: CASLRETRNEQFF. The J gene is TRBJ2-1, the V gene TRBV6-5; TRBD2 might be the D (6 bases). CDR1 and CDR2 (germline): MNHEY, SVGAGI. Trimming left V 8 bases short and J 7 bases short, with 15 bases between. The CDR3 runs 13 residues.

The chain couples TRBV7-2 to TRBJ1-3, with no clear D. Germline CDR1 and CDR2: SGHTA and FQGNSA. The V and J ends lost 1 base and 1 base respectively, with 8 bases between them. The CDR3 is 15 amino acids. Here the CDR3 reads CASSLGRISGNTIYF. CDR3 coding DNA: TGTGCCAGCAGCTTAGGCAGGATATCTGGAAACACCATATATTTT.

The CDR3 nucleotides read TGTGCCAGCAGTCCCGTGGGTTCGGGGCCCCAGCATTTT. It yields the protein CASSPVGSGPQHF. V usage is TRBV27 and J usage is TRBJ1-5; D unclear. This CDR3 is built from 13 residues. CDR1 is MNHEY and CDR2 is SMNVEV in the germline V gene (reference sequence). With 5 bases removed from V and 9 bases from J, the gap between germline ends came to 14 bases.

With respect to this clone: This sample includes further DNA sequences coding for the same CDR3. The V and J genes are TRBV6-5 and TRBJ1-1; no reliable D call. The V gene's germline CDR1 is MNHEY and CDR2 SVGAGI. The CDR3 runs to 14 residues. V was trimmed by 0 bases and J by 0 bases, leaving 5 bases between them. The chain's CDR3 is CASSYSTLNTEAFF. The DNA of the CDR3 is TGTGCCAGCAGTTACTCCACACTGAACACTGAAGCTTTCTTT.

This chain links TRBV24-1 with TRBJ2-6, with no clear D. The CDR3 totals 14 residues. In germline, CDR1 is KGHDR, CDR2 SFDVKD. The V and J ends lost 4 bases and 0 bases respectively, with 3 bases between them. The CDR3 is CATSETSGANVLTF. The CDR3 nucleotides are TGTGCCACCAGTGAAACCTCTGGGGCCAACGTCCTGACTTTC.

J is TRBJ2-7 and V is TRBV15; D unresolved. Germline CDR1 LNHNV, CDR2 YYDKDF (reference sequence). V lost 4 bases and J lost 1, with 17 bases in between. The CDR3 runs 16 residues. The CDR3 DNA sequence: TGTGCCACCAGCACCGAACCAATACTGGGATCCTACGAGCAGTACTTC. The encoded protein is CATSTEPILGSYEQYF.